The clone carrying this T cell receptor (beta chain) was seen a few times. The antigen is undetermined. The sample is drawn from a study of response to subunit inactivated influenza vaccine. One entry per CDR3 protein results from TCRdb running MiXCR on the RT-PCR reads. The data show approximately 530,000 distinct CDR3 sequences, with roughly 7.9% seen just once and about an eighth held by the top ten. Whole-study findings and limits: With each seasonal influenza vaccination, the authors suggested, few new T cells are recruited.

The sequencing used PBMCs from blood, collected roughly 24 months after vaccination. This TCR came from a man between 50 and 69 years old who received an inactivated influenza vaccine.

The chain's CDR3 is CSARDPPGLAQFF. The CDR3 region has the DNA TGCAGTGCTAGAGATCCCCCGGGACTTGCGCAGTTCTTC. V and J are TRBV20-1 and TRBJ2-1, with TRBD2 as a possible D gene (6 bases). Germline V CDR1 and CDR2: DFQATT, SNEGSKA (reference sequence). Trimming removed 0 bases from V and 12 bases from J, with 15 bases in between. The CDR3 contains 13 residues.